These 3 T cell receptor beta chains share one sample of origin, sequenced in a study of CD8+CD57+ T cells in acquired aplastic anemia. Researchers used genomic DNA as the template to profile TCR beta VDJ and CDR3. TCRdb re-derived calls from the reads in MiXCR, one entry per CDR3 protein. This sample has about 170,000 distinct CDR3 sequences, with about 60% found just once. Specimen: sorted CD4+, CD8+, or CD8+CD57+ T cells (not recorded which) from PBMCs. The receptors were sampled from a human donor in good health.

Notes on this clonotype: This may be a read error: a much more frequent sequence differs by one nucleotide. V usage is TRBV12-3 or TRBV12-4 and J usage is TRBJ2-3; D may be TRBD2 (5 bases). The CDR3 has 17 amino acids. CDR3 protein: CASSLNSALPSTDMQYF. CDR3 DNA: TGTGCCAGCAGTTTAAATTCGGCCCTACCTAGCACAGATATGCAGTATTTT.

The chain carries TRBV7-3 and TRBJ1-6; 10 nucleotides match TRBD1. Per the germline V gene, CDR1 is SGHTA and CDR2 is FQGTGA. This CDR3 has 14 residues. The trim removed 4 bases at V and 9 bases at J, leaving 3 bases unmatched. Here the CDR3 DNA reads TGTGCCAGCAGCTCGACAGGGGGCCTTTCACCCCTCCACTTT. Protein: CASSSTGGLSPLHF. The full variable domain, in which reference TRBV7-3 and TRBJ1-6 provide the parts outside the CDR3, is GAGVSQTPSNKVTEKGKYVELRCDPISGHTALYWYRQSLGQGPEFLIYFQGTGAADDSGLPNDRFFAVRPEGSVSTLKIQRTERGDSAVYLCASSSTGGLSPLHFGNGTRLTVT.

The chain has TRBV29-1 and TRBJ1-2; 12 positions agree with TRBD1. J was trimmed by 4 bases and V by 3 bases; bases with no gene match: 6. This CDR3 comprises 15 residues. The germline V gene has CDR1 SQVTM and CDR2 ANQGSEA. The CDR3 reads CSVEGQGASAYGYTF. The CDR3, as DNA: TGCAGCGTTGAGGGACAGGGGGCGTCGGCCTATGGCTACACCTTC.